This TCR beta chain was recorded in a study of blood T cell repertoires in COVID-19. Sequencing was performed with immunoSEQ multiplex PCR; in TCRdb, only in-frame clones are kept and a portion is missing. Of 200,000 to 300,000 clones in the sample, around 86% are singletons; the top ten hold around 9.5%. This CDR3 has 15 residues. Germline loops: CDR1 SSHAT, CDR2 FNYEAQ (reference sequence). The junction had 3 bases not matched to a gene; V was cut back by 1 base and J by 4 bases. This receptor was identified in a man aged 35 to 55 who had recovered from COVID-19. The chain recombines TRBV7-7 with TRBJ2-2, with 7 bases aligning to TRBD1. The sequenced sample was peripheral blood. The CDR3 coding sequence is TGTGCCAGCAGCTTAGACAGGGGTGGCACCGGGGAGCTGTTTTTT. Translation gives CASSLDRGGTGELFF.